Listed below are T cell receptor beta chains from one sample, sequenced in a study of OX40 agonist ivuxolimab in advanced cancers. Sequenced by immunoSEQ multiplex PCR; TCRdb stores in-frame clones only, minus some. The data hold roughly 56,000 clones, with 80% to 90% observed a single time. The sample consisted of CD4+ or CD8+ T cells sorted from blood, taken in a trial of the OX40 agonist ivuxolimab. These receptors were taken from an adult with an advanced solid tumor such as melanoma, head and neck, liver or kidney cancer. Each CDR3 is given without its conserved first and last residue. The order of the fields is V gene, clone size, CDR3 protein. Clone size is stated in some rows and not others, as once, few, many or a class when expanded.

TRBV9,once,ASSPKLDPRGVYGYT
TRBV19,-,ASTSRSYEQY
TRBV7-9,-,AALDPYNEQF
TRBV29-1,-,SGGTAYGYT
TRBV12-1,-,ASSFPRDRGIDEQY
TRBV4-1,-,ASSHFGRFNEQF
TRBV28,-,ASSNPPGKDTEAF
TRBV29-1,-,SVERKTYNEQF
TRBV11-2,-,ASSITSLNEQY
TRBV28,-,ASSYPSEKLF
TRBV5-1,-,ASSPQSGVVVHEQY
TRBV18,-,ASSLGMGEQY
TRBV30,-,AWSEVGGADTQY
TRBV19,-,ASSTEALGHSEQY
TRBV9,-,ASSVGTDTDTQY
TRBV19,-,ASSPARGRANEQF
TRBV11-2,-,ASSLGGEYGYT
TRBV9,-,ASSVDGTSNQPQH
TRBV4-2,once,ASSQDPGQRLNGYT
TRBV11-2,-,ASSQDMGGELF
TRBV11-2,-,ASSLDNEKLF
TRBV19,-,ASSMRERGGELF
TRBV29-1,-,SVKTGHPLPFYEQY